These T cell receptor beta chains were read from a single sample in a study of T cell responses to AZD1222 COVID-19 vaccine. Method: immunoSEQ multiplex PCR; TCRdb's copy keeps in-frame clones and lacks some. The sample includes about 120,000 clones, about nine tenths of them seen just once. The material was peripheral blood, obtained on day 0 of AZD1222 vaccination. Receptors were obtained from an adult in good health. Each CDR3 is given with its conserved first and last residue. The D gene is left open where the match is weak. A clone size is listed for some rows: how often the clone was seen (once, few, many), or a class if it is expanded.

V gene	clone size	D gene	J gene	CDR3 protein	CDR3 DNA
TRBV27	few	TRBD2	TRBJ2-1	CASSPRKTSGGRNEQFF	TGTGCCAGCAGTCCGCGAAAAACTAGCGGGGGAAGGAATGAGCAGTTCTTC
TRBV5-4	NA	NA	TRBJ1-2	CASSLVGTNYGYTF	TGTGCCAGCAGCTTGGTGGGGACCAACTATGGCTACACCTTC
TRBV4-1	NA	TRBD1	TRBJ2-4	CASSQVFDLGTDGNIQYF	TGCGCCAGCAGCCAAGTATTTGACCTCGGGACAGATGGTAACATTCAGTACTTC
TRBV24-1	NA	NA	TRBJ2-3	CATSDLGRTGTSTDTQYF	TGTGCCACCAGTGATTTGGGGCGGACGGGCACCAGCACAGATACGCAGTATTTT
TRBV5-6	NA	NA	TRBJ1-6	CASSFQNSPLHF	TGTGCCAGCAGCTTTCAGAATTCACCCCTCCACTTT
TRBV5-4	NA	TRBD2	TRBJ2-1	CASSSRLAGAYNEQFF	TGTGCCAGCAGCTCGAGACTAGCGGGGGCCTACAATGAGCAGTTCTTC
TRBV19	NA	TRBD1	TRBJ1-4	CASSARQGFGEKLFF	TGTGCCAGTAGTGCTCGACAGGGGTTTGGTGAAAAACTGTTTTTT
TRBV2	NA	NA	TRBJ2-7	CASRLDGPYEQYF	TGTGCCAGCAGGCTAGACGGTCCCTACGAGCAGTACTTC
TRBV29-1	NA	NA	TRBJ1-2	CSVEKGVYGYTF	TGCAGCGTTGAAAAGGGGGTCTATGGCTACACCTTC
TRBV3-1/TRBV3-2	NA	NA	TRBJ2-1	CASSQMHLTASEDEQFF	TGTGCCAGCAGCCAAATGCATCTTACTGCCAGCGAAGATGAGCAGTTCTTC
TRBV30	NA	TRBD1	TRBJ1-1	CAWSGDRVAFF	TGTGCCTGGAGTGGGGACAGGGTGGCTTTCTTT
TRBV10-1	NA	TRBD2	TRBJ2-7	CASKGSRGPGGWGEQYF	TGCGCCAGCAAGGGGAGCAGAGGCCCGGGAGGATGGGGTGAGCAGTACTTC
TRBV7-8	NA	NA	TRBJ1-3	CASSRFSGSGNTIYF	TGTGCCAGCAGCCGATTTTCAGGGTCTGGAAACACCATATATTTT
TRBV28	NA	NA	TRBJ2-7	CASSLAASYEQYF	TGTGCCAGCAGTTTAGCTGCCTCGTACGAGCAGTACTTC
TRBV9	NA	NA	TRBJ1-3	CASSPGGGQIIYF	TGTGCCAGCAGCCCCGGGGGCGGCCAAATCATATATTTT
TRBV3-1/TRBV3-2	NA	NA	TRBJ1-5	CASSQEGGTGNQPQHF	TGTGCCAGCAGCCAAGAGGGGGGGACGGGTAATCAGCCCCAGCATTTT
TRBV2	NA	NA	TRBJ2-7	CASSEGLGYEQYF	TGTGCCAGCAGTGAAGGTCTCGGCTACGAGCAGTACTTC
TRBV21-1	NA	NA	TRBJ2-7	CASSKWTSSGRAYEQYF	TGTGCCAGCAGCAAATGGACATCTAGCGGGAGGGCCTACGAGCAGTACTTC
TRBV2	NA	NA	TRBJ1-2	CASSRDRGAGRYTF	TGTGCCAGCAGTCGGGATAGGGGGGCAGGTCGCTACACCTTC
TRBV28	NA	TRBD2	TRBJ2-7	CASSAIGGGEQYF	TGTGCCAGCAGTGCCATTGGGGGGGGCGAGCAGTACTTC
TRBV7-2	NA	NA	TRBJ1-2	CASSLNRGDGYTF	TGTGCCAGCAGCTTAAATCGGGGGGATGGCTACACCTTC
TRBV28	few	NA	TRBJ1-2	CASSLTGNYGYTF	TGTGCCAGCAGTCTTACAGGGAACTATGGCTACACCTTC
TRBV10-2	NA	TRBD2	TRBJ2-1	CASSGPPGLAGDSYNEQFF	TGCGCCAGCAGTGGACCACCGGGACTAGCGGGGGATTCCTACAATGAGCAGTTCTTC
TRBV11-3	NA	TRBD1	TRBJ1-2	CASSFGDSFYGYTF	TGTGCCAGCAGCTTTGGGGACAGTTTCTATGGCTACACCTTC
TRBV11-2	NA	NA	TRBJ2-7	CASSSGGIPASYEQYF	TGTGCCAGCAGCTCGGGGGGCATACCGGCCTCCTACGAGCAGTACTTC